This TCR beta chain was identified in a study of blood T cell repertoires in COVID-19 (TCRdb year 2020). Broadly, across the study: Collaborator samples came from the United States, Italy and Spain and covered acute and convalescent phases of COVID-19. The material from the prospective study consisted of cDNA or gDNA derived from T cells, B-cell-depleted T cells, or PBMCs. Subjects who had been exposed to COVID-19, were actively infected with it, or had recovered from it provided the deeply sampled blood TCRbeta repertoires that made up the dataset. The repertoires were released in a freely available public database intended as a resource for research on the immune response to SARS-CoV-2. The samples were drawn from the first 160 participants of the ongoing ImmuneRACE study and from over 950 subjects provided by 6 global collaborators. Nearly every sample came with metadata listing a de-identified subject ID, COVID-19 status, age in years and sex. Where available, HLA class I and class II types were taken from metadata supplied by the sample provider and were not determined by assay-based typing. What the work shows at the level of the full study, not this receptor alone: The quantity of clinical and demographic metadata differed by source and by participant and was supplied without curation.

TCRbeta CDR3 regions were amplified from genomic DNA using the immunoSEQ Assay, a bias-controlled multiplex PCR. In the source study's methods: The number of nucleated cells in each sample was estimated from the amplification of reference gene primers within the assay. Sequence reads were collapsed and filtered to measure the absolute abundance of every unique TCRbeta CDR3 rearrangement. For each sample, productive Simpson clonality was calculated by taking the square root of Simpson's diversity index across productive rearrangements. Not all clones reach the TCRdb copy of this immuneACCESS table, which keeps in-frame sequences only. Checked studies attribute under half of the gap to unresolved V genes and leave the rest unexplained. That table supplies the V and J calls and clone size; D and trimming were determined from the DNA. The sample yields tens of thousands of clones; approximately 88% were counted once. The top ten hold approximately 9% of the sample.

Each collaborating institution followed its own protocols to collect whole blood in K2EDTA tubes. Collaborator samples were shipped for TCRbeta analysis as frozen whole blood, isolated PBMCs, or DNA extracted from either sample type. On this clone itself: The clone's antigen remains unknown. Per-base qualities were not stored, and no clone one base away is much larger.

Per the germline V gene (reference sequence), DFQATT is the CDR1 and SNEGSKA is the CDR2. The CDR3 runs 15 residues from the cysteine to the phenylalanine. Here the CDR3 DNA is all that survives: 45 bases in frame from base 1. V is trimmed back by 3 bases and J by 5 bases, and the junction contains 8 bases that no gene match accounts for. Sequencing used peripheral blood. Rearrangement joined TRBV20-1 to TRBJ2-3, and 10 junctional nucleotides match TRBD2. The receptor's source is a human donor with active COVID-19. The donor label of this sample is uncertain. This receptor carries the CDR3 CSASSAGGSLDTQYF. Read as DNA, the sequence is TGCAGTGCTAGTTCAGCGGGAGGGAGTTTAGATACGCAGTATTTT.